The clone carrying this T cell receptor (beta chain) was seen a handful of times. A CD45RA-negative memory subset and a CD45RA+ naive subset were separated from the CD4+ cells. The CDR3 has 18 residues. The germline V gene has CDR1 MNHEY and CDR2 SMNVEV (reference sequence). With 3 bases removed from V and 2 bases from J, the gap between germline ends came to 23 bases. Data came from immunoSEQ multiplex PCR; TCRdb stores just in-frame clones and leaves some out. The sample lists about 1 million clones, approximately 68% occurring once. This sample is part of a study of shared clonotypes between healthy human individuals.

This clonotype was sampled from a man between 18 and 29 years old in good health. The chain has TRBV27 and TRBJ2-7, with TRBD1 as a possible D gene (6 bases). Sequenced: memory CD4+ T cells sorted from blood. Specified subset: CD45RA-negative fraction. Here the CDR3 DNA reads TGTGCCAGCAGTTTCCGCCGCTCTGGGCAGGGGATACCCTACGAGCAGTACTTC. It specifies CASSFRRSGQGIPYEQYF.